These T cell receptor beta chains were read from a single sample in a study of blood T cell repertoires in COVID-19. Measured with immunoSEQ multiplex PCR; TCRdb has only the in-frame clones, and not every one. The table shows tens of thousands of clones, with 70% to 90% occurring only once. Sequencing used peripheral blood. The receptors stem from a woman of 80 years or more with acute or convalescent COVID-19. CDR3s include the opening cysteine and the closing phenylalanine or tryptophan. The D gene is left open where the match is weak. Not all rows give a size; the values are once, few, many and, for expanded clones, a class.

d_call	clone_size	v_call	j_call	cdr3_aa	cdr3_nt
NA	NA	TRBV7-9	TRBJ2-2	CASSPRYANTGELFF	TGTGCCAGCAGCCCCCGGTACGCGAACACCGGGGAGCTGTTTTTT
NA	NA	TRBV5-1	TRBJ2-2	CASSFIRSGGNTGELFF	TGCGCCAGCAGCTTTATCCGTTCGGGCGGGAATACCGGGGAGCTGTTTTTT
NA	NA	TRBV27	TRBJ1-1	CATLTRDTEAFF	TGTGCCACCCTCACACGGGACACTGAAGCTTTCTTT
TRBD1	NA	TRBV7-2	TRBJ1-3	CASSSGQNSGNTIYF	TGTGCCAGCAGCTCGGGACAGAACTCTGGAAACACCATATATTTT
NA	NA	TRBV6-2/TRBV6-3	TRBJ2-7	CASSYPGGGPKTHEQYF	TGTGCCAGCAGTTACCCGGGAGGGGGCCCCAAGACCCACGAGCAGTACTTC
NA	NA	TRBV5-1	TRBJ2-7	CASSGGTYEQYF	TGCGCCAGCAGCGGGGGGACCTACGAGCAGTACTTC
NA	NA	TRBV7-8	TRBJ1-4	CASSLGRRGNEKLFF	TGTGCCAGCAGCTTAGGTCGCAGGGGAAATGAAAAACTGTTTTTT
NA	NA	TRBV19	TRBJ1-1	CASSIDQNTEAFF	TGTGCCAGTAGTATAGATCAGAACACTGAAGCTTTCTTT
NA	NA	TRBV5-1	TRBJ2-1	CASSLERAGEQFF	TGCGCCAGCAGCTTGGAGAGGGCCGGAGAGCAGTTCTTC
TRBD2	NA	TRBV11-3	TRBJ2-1	CASSLDRSSGYNEQFF	TGTGCCAGCAGCTTAGATCGGTCTAGCGGATACAATGAGCAGTTCTTC
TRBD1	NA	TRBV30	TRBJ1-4	CASNRGDEKLFF	TGTGCTTCGAACAGGGGCGATGAAAAACTGTTTTTT
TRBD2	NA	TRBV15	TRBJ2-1	CATSRETSGRSEQFF	TGTGCCACCAGCAGAGAGACTAGCGGGAGAAGTGAGCAGTTCTTC
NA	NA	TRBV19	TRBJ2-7	CASSFRDLGGYEQYF	TGTGCCAGTAGTTTCCGGGACCTCGGAGGGTACGAGCAGTACTTC
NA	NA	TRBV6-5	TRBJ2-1	CASSSSGLSSYNEQFF	TGTGCCAGCAGTTCTTCCGGACTGAGCTCCTACAATGAGCAGTTCTTC
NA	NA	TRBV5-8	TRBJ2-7	CASSLSLNPYEQYF	TGTGCCAGCAGCTTGTCACTCAACCCCTACGAGCAGTACTTC
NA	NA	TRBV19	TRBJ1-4	CASALRLSEKLFF	TGTGCCAGCGCCCTCAGGTTATCAGAAAAACTGTTTTTT
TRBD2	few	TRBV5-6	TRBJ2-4	CASSLRGVTKNIQYF	TGTGCCAGCAGCTTGCGGGGGGTCACCAAAAACATTCAGTACTTC